The rows below give T cell receptor beta chains drawn from one sample of a study of blood T cell repertoires in COVID-19. Repertoires were generated with immunoSEQ multiplex PCR, while TCRdb's copy carries only in-frame clones and drops some. The sample lists a few hundred thousand clones, roughly 90% occurring once. The sample was peripheral blood. All receptors come from a man in his sixties or seventies with acute or convalescent COVID-19. CDR3s include the opening cysteine and the closing phenylalanine or tryptophan. A D gene is named only where the DNA matches it firmly. Not every row has a clone size; where given, it reads once, few, many or a size class.

J	D	size	V	CDR3	DNA
TRBJ2-7	TRBD1	once	TRBV7-9	CASSPLTGISYEQYF	TGTGCCAGCAGCCCTCTGACAGGGATCTCCTACGAGCAGTACTTC
TRBJ2-1	.	.	TRBV7-2	CASSLASRGGNEQFF	TGTGCCAGCAGCTTAGCCTCTAGGGGGGGCAATGAGCAGTTCTTC
TRBJ2-3	TRBD2	.	TRBV7-8	CASSSGIAGPTDTQYF	TGTGCCAGCAGTTCGGGGATAGCGGGACCGACAGATACGCAGTATTTT
TRBJ2-3	.	few	TRBV18	CASSPGTDTQYF	TGTGCCAGCTCACCCGGCACAGATACGCAGTATTTT
TRBJ2-1	.	.	TRBV20-1	CSASSTRKPNNEQFF	TGCAGTGCTAGTTCGACTAGGAAACCAAACAATGAGCAGTTCTTC
TRBJ2-7	TRBD1	.	TRBV3-1/TRBV3-2	CASSPGQIYEQYF	TGTGCCAGCAGCCCGGGACAGATCTACGAGCAGTACTTC
TRBJ1-5	TRBD1	few	TRBV28	CASSPGQGQPQHF	TGTGCCAGCAGCCCTGGACAGGGTCAGCCCCAGCATTTT
TRBJ2-2	.	.	TRBV15	CATSRAFGPPGELFF	TGTGCCACCAGCAGGGCCTTTGGTCCTCCCGGGGAGCTGTTTTTT
TRBJ2-3	.	once	TRBV25-1	CASRRESTDTQYF	TGTGCCAGCAGAAGAGAGAGCACAGATACGCAGTATTTT
TRBJ2-1	TRBD2	.	TRBV10-3	CAISSSGSNSGQFF	TGTGCCATCAGCTCCAGCGGGAGTAATTCCGGGCAGTTCTTC
TRBJ2-2	.	.	TRBV19	CASSKQLVDTGELFF	TGTGCCAGTAGTAAGCAGCTAGTCGACACCGGGGAGCTGTTTTTT
TRBJ1-6	TRBD1	.	TRBV28	CASSDTDRGNNSPLHF	TGTGCCAGCAGTGATACGGACAGGGGAAATAATTCACCCCTCCACTTT
TRBJ2-7	.	.	TRBV27	CASSVRPQASYEQYF	TGTGCCAGCAGTGTGAGGCCACAGGCGAGTTACGAGCAGTACTTC
TRBJ2-5	.	.	TRBV6-4	CASTPWRVYQETQYF	TGTGCCAGCACCCCGTGGCGGGTATACCAAGAGACCCAGTACTTC
TRBJ1-1	.	few	TRBV5-4	CASSLDQGLGNTEAFF	TGTGCCAGCAGCTTGGATCAGGGGTTGGGGAACACTGAAGCTTTCTTT
TRBJ2-5	TRBD2	.	TRBV5-1	CASSLSPTGGETQYF	TGCGCCAGCAGCTTGTCCCCCACGGGGGGAGAGACCCAGTACTTC
TRBJ1-2	.	.	TRBV28	CASSLPFRDNYGYTF	TGTGCCAGCAGTTTACCGTTCCGGGATAACTATGGCTACACCTTC
TRBJ2-7	.	.	TRBV30	CAWSVTRGYEQYF	TGTGCCTGGAGTGTAACCAGGGGATACGAGCAGTACTTC
TRBJ2-7	.	.	TRBV12-5	CASGLGAHEQYF	TGTGCTAGTGGTTTGGGAGCCCACGAGCAGTACTTC
TRBJ1-3	.	.	TRBV4-1	CASSQWPPSGNTIYF	TGCGCCAGCAGCCAATGGCCACCCTCTGGAAACACCATATATTTT
TRBJ2-7	.	.	TRBV11-2	CASSYSGIVYEQYF	TGTGCCAGCAGCTACTCAGGGATAGTCTACGAGCAGTACTTC
TRBJ1-4	.	.	TRBV7-9	CASSERQSDEKLFF	TGTGCCAGCAGCGAACGACAGAGTGATGAAAAACTGTTTTTT
TRBJ2-7	.	few	TRBV27	CASSLTQGTYEQYF	TGTGCCAGCAGTTTAACACAGGGAACCTACGAGCAGTACTTC
TRBJ2-7	TRBD2	.	TRBV7-9	CASSLEVAGSREQYF	TGTGCCAGCAGCTTAGAAGTAGCGGGATCTCGCGAGCAGTACTTC
TRBJ2-7	TRBD2	.	TRBV7-2	CASSLSGLARYSYEQYF	TGTGCCAGCAGCTTATCCGGACTAGCGCGGTACTCCTACGAGCAGTACTTC
TRBJ2-7	.	.	TRBV19	CASSWGEMQYF	TGTGCCAGTTCTTGGGGGGAGATGCAGTACTTC
TRBJ1-1	TRBD1	.	TRBV19	CASRPWDRTNTEAFF	TGTGCCAGTAGACCCTGGGACAGGACGAACACTGAAGCTTTCTTT
TRBJ1-1	.	many	TRBV13	CASNPRRTLAEAFF	TGTGCCAGCAACCCCCGGAGGACGCTCGCTGAAGCTTTCTTT
TRBJ2-3	.	once	TRBV19	CASSTQGDYTQYF	TGTGCCAGTAGTACACAGGGAGATTATACGCAGTATTTT
TRBJ2-2	TRBD2	.	TRBV7-3	CASSLTGLAGVTNTGELFF	TGTGCCAGCAGCTTAACGGGGCTAGCGGGAGTCACGAACACCGGGGAGCTGTTTTTT
TRBJ1-6	TRBD1	few	TRBV24-1	CATSDPGQDQGTSPLHF	TGTGCCACCAGTGATCCGGGACAGGATCAAGGAACCTCACCCCTCCACTTT
TRBJ2-1	TRBD2	.	TRBV5-6	CASSLSGEGLSNEQFF	TGTGCCAGCAGCTTAAGCGGGGAGGGCCTCTCGAATGAGCAGTTCTTC
TRBJ2-1	.	.	TRBV10-2	CASSESPSSYNEQFF	TGCGCCAGCAGTGAGTCCCCTAGCTCCTACAATGAGCAGTTCTTC
TRBJ1-6	.	.	TRBV6-5	CASSRGQPPLHF	TGTGCCAGCAGTCGCGGTCAACCACCCCTCCACTTT
TRBJ2-7	.	.	TRBV18	CASSAIETRRGLEQYF	TGTGCCAGCTCAGCGATCGAGACTAGAAGGGGGCTGGAGCAGTACTTC
TRBJ2-1	TRBD2	once	TRBV7-9	CASSLERSGGYNEQFF	TGTGCCAGCAGCTTAGAGCGATCGGGAGGATACAATGAGCAGTTCTTC
TRBJ1-1	.	.	TRBV19	CASSPKLMNTEAFF	TGTGCCAGTAGTCCTAAACTAATGAACACTGAAGCTTTCTTT
TRBJ2-5	TRBD2	.	TRBV30	CAWAFGGAHETQYF	TGTGCCTGGGCGTTCGGGGGGGCGCATGAGACCCAGTACTTC
TRBJ2-2	.	.	TRBV29-1	CSVEAMGGRELFF	TGCAGCGTTGAAGCTATGGGAGGACGGGAGCTGTTTTTT
TRBJ1-1	.	.	TRBV12-3/TRBV12-4	CASRLTSEAFF	TGTGCCAGCAGACTTACTAGTGAAGCTTTCTTT
TRBJ1-6	.	.	TRBV29-1	CSVRSGENSPLHF	TGCAGCGTGAGAAGCGGGGAAAATTCACCCCTCCACTTT
TRBJ1-3	TRBD1	.	TRBV5-1	CASSPGARDRIIPGNTIYF	TGCGCCAGCAGCCCCGGGGCCCGGGACAGGATTATCCCTGGAAACACCATATATTTT
TRBJ1-2	TRBD1	.	TRBV20-1	CSASPGVQGPSGGGYTF	TGCAGTGCTAGTCCCGGGGTACAGGGGCCCTCCGGGGGTGGCTACACCTTC
TRBJ1-2	TRBD1	.	TRBV2	CASSLEQGMANYGYTF	TGTGCCAGCAGTCTCGAACAGGGGATGGCTAACTATGGCTACACCTTC
TRBJ1-6	TRBD1	.	TRBV7-2	CASNRDRGNSPLHF	TGTGCCAGCAACAGGGACAGAGGAAATTCACCCCTCCACTTT
TRBJ2-2	TRBD2	.	TRBV3-1/TRBV3-2	CASSPGLAPPNTGELFF	TGTGCCAGCAGCCCGGGACTAGCCCCCCCGAACACCGGGGAGCTGTTTTTT
TRBJ2-3	.	.	TRBV7-2	CASSLGGTMDTQYF	TGTGCCAGCAGCTTAGGCGGAACTATGGATACGCAGTATTTT